This T cell receptor (beta chain) was observed in a study of blood T cell repertoires in COVID-19 (dated by TCRdb to the early 2020s). Background on the whole study: Samples covering the acute and convalescent phases of COVID-19 were provided by collaborators in the United States, Italy and Spain. The material from the prospective study consisted of cDNA or gDNA derived from T cells, B-cell-depleted T cells, or PBMCs. Deeply sampled blood TCRbeta repertoires from subjects exposed to, actively infected with, or recovered from COVID-19 were included in the dataset. A freely available public database, intended as a resource for researchers studying the immune response to SARS-CoV-2, is where the repertoires were released. Samples were obtained from the ongoing ImmuneRACE study (first 160 participants) and from some 1,200 subjects provided by 6 global collaborators. Sample metadata almost always included a de-identified subject ID, COVID-19 status, age in years and sex. HLA class I and class II types, where available, came from metadata supplied by the sample provider rather than from assay-based typing.

Reading the germline V gene (reference sequence) gives CDR1 SEHNR and CDR2 FQNEAQ. Including cysteine and phenylalanine, the CDR3 has 15 amino acids. Only the CDR3 region is kept as DNA, spanning 45 bases read in frame from base 1. Trimming removed 5 bases from V and 1 base from J, leaving 12 bases between the germline ends. A word on this clone: Its antigen remains undetermined. No base quality information exists; no much larger clone differs at one position.

TCRbeta CDR3 regions were amplified from genomic DNA using the immunoSEQ Assay, a bias-controlled multiplex PCR. The authors processed their data as follows. The number of nucleated cells in each sample was estimated from the amplification of reference gene primers within the assay. Sequence reads were collapsed and filtered to measure the absolute abundance of every unique TCRbeta CDR3 rearrangement. For each sample, productive Simpson clonality was calculated as the square root of Simpson's diversity index over productive rearrangements. TCRdb took this table from immuneACCESS and kept in-frame rearrangements with V and J called. Such tables lack part of the clones; where checked against another copy, unresolved V genes explain under half of the gap, and the rest is unexplained. V and J calls and clone size are copied from that table; D and trimming were computed from the DNA. The sample profile shows a few hundred thousand clones; 90% of them were found once. The ten most abundant clones make up about 7% of the sample.

One collaborating source in Seattle enrolled patients during active infection and followed them longitudinally through the course of disease. Whole blood was collected in K2EDTA tubes by collaborating institutions according to the institutions' own protocols. For TCRbeta analysis, collaborators shipped samples as frozen whole blood, isolated PBMCs, or DNA extracted from either of those sample types. Points the paper makes about the study in general: The amount of clinical and demographic metadata varied by source and participant and was provided uncurated.

The TCR originated in a woman in her twenties or thirties with COVID-19, enrolled during active disease. Recombination connected TRBV7-9 to TRBJ1-3, with an unclear D gene assignment. The sequencing sample was made of peripheral blood. The DNA reads as follows: TGTGCCAGCAGCCACCGCGAAGTATCTGGAAACACCATATATTTT. This encodes CASSHREVSGNTIYF.